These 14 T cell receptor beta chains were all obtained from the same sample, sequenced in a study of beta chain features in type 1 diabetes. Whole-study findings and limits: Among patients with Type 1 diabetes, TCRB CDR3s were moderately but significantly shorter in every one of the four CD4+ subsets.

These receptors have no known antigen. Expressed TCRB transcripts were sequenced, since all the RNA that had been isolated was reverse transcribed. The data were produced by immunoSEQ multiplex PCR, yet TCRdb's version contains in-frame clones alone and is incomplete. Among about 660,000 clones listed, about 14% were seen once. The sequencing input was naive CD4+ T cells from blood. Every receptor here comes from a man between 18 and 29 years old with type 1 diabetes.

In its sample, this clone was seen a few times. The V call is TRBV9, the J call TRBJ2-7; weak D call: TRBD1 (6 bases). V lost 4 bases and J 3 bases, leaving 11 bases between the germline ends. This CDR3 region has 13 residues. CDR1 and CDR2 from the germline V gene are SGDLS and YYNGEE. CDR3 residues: CASSRDIYYEQYF. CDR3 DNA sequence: TGTGCCAGCAGCCGGGACATTTACTACGAGCAGTACTTC.

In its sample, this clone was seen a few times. The CDR3 loop reads CASYNSVKQYF. CDR3 bases: TGTGCCAGCTATAATTCAGTTAAGCAGTACTTC. The rearrangement joins TRBV28 to TRBJ2-7; D remains unclear. V lost 8 bases and J 8 bases, leaving 13 bases between the germline ends. The V gene's germline CDR1 is MDHEN and CDR2 SYDVKM. There are 11 residues in the CDR3.

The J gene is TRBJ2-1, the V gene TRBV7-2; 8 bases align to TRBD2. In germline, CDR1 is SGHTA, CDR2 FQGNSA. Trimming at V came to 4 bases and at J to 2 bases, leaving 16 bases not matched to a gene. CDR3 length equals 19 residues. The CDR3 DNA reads TGTGCCAGCAGCTCCCCCGGTTTAACGGGAGGGCGACCCTACAATGAGCAGTTCTTC. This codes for CASSSPGLTGGRPYNEQFF.

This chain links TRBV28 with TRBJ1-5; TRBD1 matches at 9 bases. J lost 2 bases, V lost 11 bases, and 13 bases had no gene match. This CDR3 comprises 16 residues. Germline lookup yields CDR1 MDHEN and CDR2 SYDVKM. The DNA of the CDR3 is TGTGCCGTACCCCGGACAGGGGACCGAGGCAATCAGCCCCAGCATTTT. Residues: CAVPRTGDRGNQPQHF.

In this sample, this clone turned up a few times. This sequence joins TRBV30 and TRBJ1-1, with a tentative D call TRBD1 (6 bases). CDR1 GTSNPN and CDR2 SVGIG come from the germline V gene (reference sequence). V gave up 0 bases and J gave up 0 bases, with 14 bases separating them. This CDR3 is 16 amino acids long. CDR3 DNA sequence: TGTGCCTGGAGTGTAGCCCGGACAGACGTGAACACTGAAGCTTTCTTT. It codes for CAWSVARTDVNTEAFF.

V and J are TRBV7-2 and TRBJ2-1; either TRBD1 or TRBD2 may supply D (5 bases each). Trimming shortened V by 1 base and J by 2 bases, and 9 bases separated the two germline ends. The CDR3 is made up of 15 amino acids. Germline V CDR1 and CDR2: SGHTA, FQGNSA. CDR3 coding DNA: TGTGCCAGCAGCTTAGGTGGGGACCCCTACAATGAGCAGTTCTTC. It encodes CASSLGGDPYNEQFF.

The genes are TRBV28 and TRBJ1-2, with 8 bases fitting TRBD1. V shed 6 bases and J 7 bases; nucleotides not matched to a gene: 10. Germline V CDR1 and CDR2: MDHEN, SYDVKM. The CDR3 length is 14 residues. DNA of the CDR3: TGTGCCAGCAGACCTCTAGGGACAGGTAGTGGCTACACCTTC. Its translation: CASRPLGTGSGYTF.

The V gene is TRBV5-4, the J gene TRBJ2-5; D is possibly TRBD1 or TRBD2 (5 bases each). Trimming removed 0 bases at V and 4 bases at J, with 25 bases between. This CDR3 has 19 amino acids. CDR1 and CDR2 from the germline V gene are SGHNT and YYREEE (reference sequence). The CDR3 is CASSLGAFKDTYGGETQYF. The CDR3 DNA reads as TGTGCCAGCAGCTTGGGGGCATTTAAGGACACCTATGGAGGAGAGACCCAGTACTTC.

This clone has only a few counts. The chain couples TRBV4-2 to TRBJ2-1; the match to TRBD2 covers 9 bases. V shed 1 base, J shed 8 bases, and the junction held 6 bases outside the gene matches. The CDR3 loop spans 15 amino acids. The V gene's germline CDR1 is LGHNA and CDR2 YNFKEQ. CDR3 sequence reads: CASSQGRVAGDEQFF. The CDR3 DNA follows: TGTGCCAGCAGCCAAGGGCGGGTAGCGGGGGATGAGCAGTTCTTC.

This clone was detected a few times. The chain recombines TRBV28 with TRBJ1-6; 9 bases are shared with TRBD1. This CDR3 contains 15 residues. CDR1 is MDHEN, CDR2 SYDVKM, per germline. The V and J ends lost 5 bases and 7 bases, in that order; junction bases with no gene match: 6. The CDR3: CASSTGGFQNSPLHF. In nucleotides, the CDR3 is TGTGCCAGCAGTACAGGGGGCTTTCAAAATTCACCCCTCCACTTT.

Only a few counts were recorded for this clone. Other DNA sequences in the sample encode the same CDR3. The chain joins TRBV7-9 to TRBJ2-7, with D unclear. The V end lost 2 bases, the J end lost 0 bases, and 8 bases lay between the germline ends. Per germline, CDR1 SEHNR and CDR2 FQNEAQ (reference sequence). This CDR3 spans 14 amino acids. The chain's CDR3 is CASSLTASSYEQYF. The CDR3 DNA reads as TGTGCCAGCAGCTTAACGGCCAGCTCCTACGAGCAGTACTTC.

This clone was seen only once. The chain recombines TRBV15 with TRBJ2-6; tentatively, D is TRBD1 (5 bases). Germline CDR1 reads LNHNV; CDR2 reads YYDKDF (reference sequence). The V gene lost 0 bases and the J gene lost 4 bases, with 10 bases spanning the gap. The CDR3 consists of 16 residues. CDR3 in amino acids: CATSRDSGAGANVLTF. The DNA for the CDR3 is TGTGCCACCAGCAGAGATAGTGGGGCAGGGGCCAACGTCCTGACTTTC.

The CDR3 DNA sequence: TGTGCCAGCAGCCAAGATTTAGCCGGCATAAAGACCCAGTACTTC. Residues: CASSQDLAGIKTQYF. The genes are TRBV4-2 and TRBJ2-5, with D unclear. Germline V gives CDR1 LGHNA, CDR2 YNFKEQ. The CDR3 runs to 15 residues. V was clipped by 0 bases and J by 6 bases, with 14 bases between them.

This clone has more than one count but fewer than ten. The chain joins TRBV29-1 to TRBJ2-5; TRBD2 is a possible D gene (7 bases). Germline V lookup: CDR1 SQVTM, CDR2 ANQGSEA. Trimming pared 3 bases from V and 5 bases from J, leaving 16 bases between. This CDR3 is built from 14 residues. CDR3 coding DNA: TGCAGCGTTGATCCTGAGGGGGGGCGGGAGACCCAGTACTTC. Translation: CSVDPEGGRETQYF.